Each of the 27 T cell receptor beta chains below was sequenced from the same sample in a study of regulatory T cells in long-lasting Graves disease. The time point: newly diagnosed GD, antithyroid drugs for less than 3 months. Making the TCR library involved RNA that had been extracted from PBMCs. With iRepertoire HTBI primers and Arm-PCR of CDR3 regions, TCR beta libraries were built. MiXCR, run by TCRdb on the multiplex PCR reads, gives a single entry per CDR3 protein. The sample consists of 620,000 or so distinct CDR3 sequences, about 15% of them appearing once. This sample also appeared in a second study, on T cells in Graves' hyperthyroidism and ophthalmopathy.

Sequencing was performed on peripheral blood mononuclear cells (PBMCs), taken at new diagnosis, from a patient treated with antithyroid drugs. Source of these receptors: a woman aged 25 to 45 with Graves disease.

This chain links TRBV3-1 with TRBJ2-6; 9 bases agree with TRBD1. Germline CDR1 and CDR2: LGHDT and YNNKEL (reference sequence). V dropped 1 base and J dropped 0; count of bases not matched to a gene: 4. The CDR3 extends over 18 amino acids. The CDR3 protein is CASSQGQGETSGANVLTF. For the CDR3, the DNA is TGTGCCAGCAGCCAAGGACAGGGGGAAACCTCTGGGGCCAACGTCCTGACTTTC.

This chain joins TRBV6-1 and TRBJ2-7, with D uncertain. This CDR3 spans 16 amino acids. The germline gives CDR1 MNHNS, CDR2 SASEGT. Between the trimmed V and J ends, which lost 0 bases and 1 base, there was a span of 13 bases. The CDR3 coding sequence is TGTGCCAGCAGTGAAGCGCTCCAGCCAGGTTCCTACGAGCAGTACTTC. This encodes CASSEALQPGSYEQYF.

The sample holds many counts of this clonotype. The chain employs TRBV13 and TRBJ2-3, with D tentatively TRBD1 (6 bases). CDR1 and CDR2 (germline): PRHDT, FYEKMQ (reference sequence). The V gene lost 5 bases and the J gene lost 3 bases, with 9 bases spanning the gap. The CDR3 extends over 13 amino acids. CDR3 bases: TGTGCCAGCAGCCAGGGGACAACAGATACGCAGTATTTT. Protein product: CASSQGTTDTQYF.

This clonotype was seen only a few times. The chain couples TRBV11-3 to TRBJ2-1; TRBD2 agrees at 12 bases. J gave up 5 bases and V 2 bases, and 4 bases lay outside the gene matches. The CDR3 consists of 16 residues. In germline, CDR1 is SGHNT, CDR2 YENEEA. CDR3 in amino acids: CASSLRTSGTNNEQFF. Written as DNA, the CDR3 is TGTGCCAGCAGCTTAAGGACTAGCGGGACCAACAATGAGCAGTTCTTC.

V usage is TRBV7-9 and J usage is TRBJ1-6, with D unresolved. Trimming stripped 6 bases from V and 7 bases from J, with 10 bases between. Germline V gene data show CDR1 as SEHNR and CDR2 as FQNEAQ (reference sequence). CDR3 size: 13 residues. CDR3 loop: CASSGQENSPLHF. CDR3 nucleotides: TGTGCCAGCAGTGGGCAGGAGAATTCACCCCTCCACTTT. Using reference TRBV7-9 and TRBJ1-6 for the parts outside the CDR3, the full variable domain is DTGVSQNPRHKITKRGQNVTFRCDPISEHNRLYWYRQTLGQGPEFLTYFQNEAQLEKSRLLSDRFSAERPKGSFSTLEIQRTEQGDSAMYLCASSGQENSPLHFGNGTRLTVT.

This clonotype has ten or more counts. The chain employs TRBV7-3 and TRBJ2-2; 7 bases agree with TRBD1. This CDR3 region has 14 residues. The germline V gene has CDR1 SGHTA and CDR2 FQGTGA. Unmatched junction bases numbered 5, after V lost 4 bases and J lost 6 bases. CDR3 sequence reads: CASSSKTGPGELFF. CDR3 nucleotides: TGTGCCAGCAGCTCTAAGACAGGGCCCGGGGAGCTGTTTTTT.

A few counts support this clonotype. The chain combines TRBV10-3 with TRBJ2-3, with TRBD1 identical over 8 bases. The CDR3 is made up of 14 amino acids. The germline V gene encodes CDR1 ENHRY and CDR2 SYGVKD. The J segment lost 3 bases and the V segment lost 11 bases, leaving 10 bases of the junction unmatched. In DNA, the CDR3 is TGTGCCGCCAGTGGACAGGGACTGACAGATACGCAGTATTTT. Translating it yields CAASGQGLTDTQYF.

Many counts were recorded for this clonotype. The chain carries TRBV12-3 or TRBV12-4 and TRBJ2-2; 8 bases are a match to TRBD2. V shed 7 bases and J 3 bases; nucleotides not matched to a gene: 13. The CDR3 is 17 amino acids. CDR3 DNA sequence: TGTGCCAGCACTCCGGACCTTAGCGGGATGCACACCGGGGAGCTGTTTTTT. Its protein product is CASTPDLSGMHTGELFF.

This clonotype was picked up many times. The chain couples TRBV24-1 to TRBJ1-5, with TRBD1 as a possible D gene (5 bases). CDR1 is KGHDR, CDR2 SFDVKD, per germline. Trimming removed 4 bases at V and 3 bases at J, with 12 bases between. The CDR3 covers 15 residues. The CDR3 DNA reads TGTGCCACCAGTGAAAGGGGACTGTTCAATCAGCCCCAGCATTTT. As protein: CATSERGLFNQPQHF.

This clonotype was recorded many times. This sequence joins TRBV10-2 and TRBJ1-5; tentative D call: TRBD1 (5 bases). CDR1 is WSHSY, CDR2 SAAADI, per germline. Deletions cut 6 bases from V and 3 bases from J, with 9 bases between. The CDR3 loop spans 13 amino acids. CDR3 nucleotide sequence: TGCGCCAGCAGAGAGGGGACCAATCAGCCCCAGCATTTT. Protein: CASREGTNQPQHF.

This clonotype was recorded many times. The V call is TRBV11-2, the J call TRBJ2-7, with a possible D match to TRBD1 (5 bases). The CDR3 has 14 residues. Germline loops: CDR1 SGHAT, CDR2 FQNNGV. V was cut by 5 bases and J by 6 bases, with 17 bases left in between. CDR3: CASSMDTGVGEQYF. CDR3 nucleotides: TGTGCCAGCAGCATGGACACTGGGGTGGGCGAGCAGTACTTC.

The genes are TRBV7-2 and TRBJ1-3; D uncertain. The CDR3 totals 15 residues. Per germline, CDR1 SGHTA and CDR2 FQGNSA. Trimming shortened V by 1 base and J by 0 bases, and 7 bases separated the two germline ends. CDR3 bases: TGTGCCAGCAGCTTAGGGTCTAACTCTGGAAACACCATATATTTT. Translation gives CASSLGSNSGNTIYF. The variable domain in full, completed from reference TRBV7-2 and TRBJ1-3, reads GAGVSQSPSNKVTEKGKDVELRCDPISGHTALYWYRQSLGQGLEFLIYFQGNSAPDKSGLPSDRFSAERTGGSVSTLTIQRTQQEDSAVYLCASSLGSNSGNTIYFGEGSWLTVV.

In this sample, this clonotype turned up many times. The J gene is TRBJ1-1, the V gene TRBV28; D is uncertain. The germline gives CDR1 MDHEN, CDR2 SYDVKM. CDR3 length equals 15 residues. V was cut by 5 bases and J by 0 bases, with 13 bases left in between. The CDR3 nucleotides are TGTGCCAGCAGTGCTAAGGCCGTTGTGAACACTGAAGCTTTCTTT. Protein product: CASSAKAVVNTEAFF.

There are many counts of this clonotype. The V call is TRBV28, the J call TRBJ2-7; D perhaps matches TRBD1 (5 bases). The germline gives CDR1 MDHEN, CDR2 SYDVKM. CDR3 length equals 15 residues. Trimming took off 2 bases at V and 2 bases at J, with 13 bases between the two ends. CDR3 nucleotides: TGTGCCAGCAGTTTAGAAAGACAGCAAGCCTACGAGCAGTACTTC. It specifies CASSLERQQAYEQYF.

J is TRBJ1-3 and V is TRBV27; D perhaps matches TRBD1 (5 bases). Germline-derived CDR1 and CDR2 are MNHEY and SMNVEV (reference sequence). The CDR3 is 15 residues long. With 2 bases removed from V and 3 bases from J, the gap between germline ends came to 11 bases. The CDR3 region has the DNA TGTGCCAGCAGTTTAGAGGGGAAGCATGGAAACACCATATATTTT. Protein: CASSLEGKHGNTIYF.

This sequence joins TRBV12-3 or TRBV12-4 and TRBJ1-5, with D perhaps matching TRBD1 (6 bases). With 3 bases removed from V and 7 bases from J, the gap between germline ends came to 13 bases. The CDR3 loop spans 14 amino acids. The CDR3 bases are TGTGCCAGCAGTTTGGGCAGGGGAGGACAGCCCCAGCATTTT. Translating gives CASSLGRGGQPQHF.

To note about this clonotype: A clone one base away is much larger, so this may be a read error. The rearrangement joins TRBV12-3 or TRBV12-4 to TRBJ2-3; 12 nucleotides match TRBD1. CDR3 length: 15 amino acids. CDR3 sequence (DNA): TGTGCCAGCAGATGGGACAGGGGGCTTACAGGTACGCAGTATTTT. Protein: CASRWDRGLTGTQYF.

This clonotype showed up many times. The chain recombines TRBV20-1 with TRBJ2-1; 8 bases agree with TRBD2. The CDR3 has 14 residues. The germline CDR1 and CDR2 sequences are DFQATT and SNEGSKA (reference sequence). The ends lost 3 bases at V and 8 bases at J; junction bases unmatched: 9. The CDR3, as DNA: TGCAGTGCTAGGGCGGGGGGCGCGGCGGATGAGCAGTTCTTC. It yields the protein CSARAGGAADEQFF.

The chain combines TRBV30 with TRBJ2-7; 7 positions match TRBD1. The CDR3 loop spans 13 amino acids. V lost 1 base, J lost 3 bases, and 3 bases stayed unmatched. CDR1 and CDR2 from the germline V gene are GTSNPN and SVGIG (reference sequence). CDR3 DNA sequence: TGTGCCTGGAGTGCGGGACAGTTCTACGAGCAGTACTTC. As protein: CAWSAGQFYEQYF.

This clonotype showed up just a few times. This chain links TRBV20-1 with TRBJ1-1; 9 positions match TRBD1. CDR1 is DFQATT, CDR2 SNEGSKA, per germline (reference sequence). Trimming took 6 bases from V and 7 from J; bases not matched to a gene: 9. This CDR3 has 13 residues. CDR3 residues: CSAKTGGRSEAFF. CDR3 DNA: TGCAGTGCGAAAACAGGGGGCCGAAGTGAAGCTTTCTTT.

The sample holds many counts of this clonotype. The genes are TRBV28 and TRBJ1-5; D not resolved. Germline V gene data show CDR1 as MDHEN and CDR2 as SYDVKM. V lost 1 base to trimming and J lost 3 bases, with 16 bases between them. The CDR3 is made up of 17 amino acids. The CDR3, as DNA: TGTGCCAGCAGTTTATCTGAAGGAGCGGGTCTCAATCAGCCCCAGCATTTT. Translated: CASSLSEGAGLNQPQHF.

Ten or more counts support this clonotype. This chain connects TRBV2 to TRBJ1-5; 7 positions agree with TRBD1. The CDR3 contains 14 residues. Germline values: CDR1 SNHLY, CDR2 FYNNEI. J lost 3 bases, V lost 7 bases, and 6 bases had no gene match. CDR3 loop: CASTWGQNNQPQHF. In nucleotides, the CDR3 is TGTGCCAGCACATGGGGACAGAACAATCAGCCCCAGCATTTT.

This clonotype came up a few times. CDR3 nucleotides: TGTGCCACCAGCAGAGGGGACAGGGAACCTTACGAGCAGTACTTC. Amino acid sequence: CATSRGDREPYEQYF. This chain joins TRBV15 and TRBJ2-7, with 9 bases matching TRBD1. CDR3 length equals 15 residues. CDR1 and CDR2 (germline): LNHNV, YYDKDF (reference sequence). V was pared by 1 base and J by 4 bases, with 5 bases of the junction left unmatched.

Many counts were recorded for this clonotype. This chain connects TRBV20-1 to TRBJ2-7, with D unresolved. The ends were cut back, 4 bases at V and 2 bases at J, with 12 bases in the middle. The CDR3 consists of 13 residues. CDR1 and CDR2 from the germline V gene are DFQATT and SNEGSKA (reference sequence). As DNA, the CDR3 is TGCAGTGCTATCCACCCGCGAACCTACGAGCAGTACTTC. This translates into CSAIHPRTYEQYF.

Ten or more counts support this clonotype. One end of the junction does not line up with germline, which may come from a read error. The chain joins TRBV7-2 to TRBJ2-1; D unclear. The CDR3 loop spans 13 amino acids. Germline CDR1 reads SGHTA; CDR2 reads FQGNSA. CDR3 protein: CASSSDGSPHQLF. The CDR3 DNA is TGTGCCAGCAGCTCAGACGGATCGCCCCACCAGCTCTTC.

The chain has TRBV20-1 and TRBJ1-6; D unclear. This CDR3 is built from 13 residues. Germline CDR1 reads DFQATT; CDR2 reads SNEGSKA (reference sequence). Between the trimmed V and J ends, which lost 3 bases and 6 bases, there was a span of 9 bases. The CDR3 DNA sequence: TGCAGTGCTAGTCAGGCTTCTAATTCACCCCTCCACTTT. This codes for CSASQASNSPLHF.

This clonotype was counted ten times or more. The V call is TRBV12-3 or TRBV12-4, the J call TRBJ1-1; D remains unclear. CDR3 length: 11 amino acids. V was shortened by 6 bases and J by 7 bases, with 9 bases between the two germline ends. Here the CDR3 reads CASRFEFEAFF. For the CDR3, the DNA is TGTGCCAGCAGGTTCGAGTTTGAAGCTTTCTTT.